The clone carrying this T cell receptor (beta chain) was counted many times. TCRdb recomputed calls from the 5' RACE reads with MiXCR, one row per CDR3 protein. The sample includes about 50,000 distinct CDR3 sequences, over 15% of them seen just once. The sample originates from a study of neurological immune-mediated disorders. V was trimmed by 5 bases and J by 2 bases, leaving 10 bases between them. CDR3 length: 13 amino acids. Germline V gene data show CDR1 as MNHEY and CDR2 as SVGEGT. The TCR comes from a man between 60 and 75 years old in good health. The specimen was PBMCs. This sequence joins TRBV6-2 or TRBV6-3 and TRBJ2-7, with a possible D match to TRBD1 (5 bases). In DNA, the CDR3 is TGTGCCAGCAGTCGCAGGGTACCCTACGAGCAGTACTTC. As protein: CASSRRVPYEQYF.